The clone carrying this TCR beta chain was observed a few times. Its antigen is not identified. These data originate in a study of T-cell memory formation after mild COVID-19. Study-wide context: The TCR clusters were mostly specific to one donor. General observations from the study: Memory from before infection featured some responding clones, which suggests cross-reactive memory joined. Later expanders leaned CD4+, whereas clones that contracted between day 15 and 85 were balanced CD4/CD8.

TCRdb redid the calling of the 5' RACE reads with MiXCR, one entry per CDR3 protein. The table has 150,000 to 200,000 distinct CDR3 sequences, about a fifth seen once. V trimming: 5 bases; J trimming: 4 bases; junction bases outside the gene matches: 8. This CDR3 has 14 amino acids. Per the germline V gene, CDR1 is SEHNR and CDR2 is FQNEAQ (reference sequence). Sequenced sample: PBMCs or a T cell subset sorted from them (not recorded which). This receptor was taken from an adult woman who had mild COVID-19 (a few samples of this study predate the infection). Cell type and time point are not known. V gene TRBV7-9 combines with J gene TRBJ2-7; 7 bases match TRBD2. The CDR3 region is CASSAGDSGYEQYF. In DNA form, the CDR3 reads TGTGCCAGCAGCGCGGGAGATTCTGGGTACGAGCAGTACTTC.